This T cell receptor (beta chain) was captured in a study of identical twins. The study, taken as a whole, reports: Models underestimated out-of-frame TCR alpha sharing in monozygotic twins. Instead of following the same donors, the conclusions were based on cross-sectional statistical analysis. Alpha sequences that were out-of-frame and twin-shared showed an excess of low generation probability.

The CDR3 extends over 13 amino acids. V was shortened by 1 base and J by 3 bases, with 6 bases between the two germline ends. TCRdb fed the 5' RACE reads into MiXCR, producing one record per CDR3 protein. The sample carries some 760,000 distinct CDR3 sequences, 15% to 20% recorded once. This clonotype was observed at least ten times. Its antigen is currently unknown. These same data were also listed under a study on T cells expressing NK-cell markers. In that study: Researchers report these clonotypes also headed the CD3+CD56-NKG2C+ fraction in a few donors.

The TCR was taken from a woman aged 18-29 years in good health. Sequenced input: PBMCs. This sequence joins TRBV12-3 or TRBV12-4 and TRBJ2-5; D ambiguous. CDR3 sequence (DNA): TGTGCCAGCAGTTTAGGCCGCAAAGAGACCCAGTACTTC. It encodes CASSLGRKETQYF.